The 25 T cell receptor beta chains reported below all come from one sample, sequenced in a study of cytomegalovirus exposure and HLA in healthy donors. PCR employed 60 Vbeta and 13 Jbeta primers. Profiling relied on immunoSEQ multiplex PCR, and the TCRdb table lists in-frame clones only, not all of them. Here the sample spans around 100,000 clones, 78% being singletons. The source material was PBMCs. These TCRs come from a male donor in good health and CMV-seropositive.

V usage is TRBV6-1 and J usage is TRBJ2-5; 7 bases align to TRBD1. Germline CDR1 and CDR2: MNHNS and SASEGT. V lost 5 bases, J lost 4 bases, and 7 bases stayed unmatched. The CDR3 sequence is 14 residues long. CDR3 protein: CASSLKGAGETQYF. The DNA for the CDR3 is TGTGCCAGCAGTTTGAAGGGGGCCGGAGAGACCCAGTACTTC.

J is TRBJ2-2 and V is TRBV27; 7 bases are a match to TRBD2. Germline V gives CDR1 MNHEY, CDR2 SMNVEV (reference sequence). The CDR3 runs 15 residues. With 6 bases clipped from V and 3 bases from J, the junction kept 7 bases outside the gene matches. The DNA for the CDR3 is TGTGCCAGCAGCAGACTAGCAACGTACACCGGGGAGCTGTTTTTT. Its translation: CASSRLATYTGELFF.

V gene TRBV6-4 combines with J gene TRBJ2-7; D might be TRBD2 (5 bases). The CDR3 loop spans 13 amino acids. V was pared by 5 bases and J by 7 bases, with 15 bases between. CDR1 is MRHNA and CDR2 is SNTAGT in the germline V gene. The CDR3 bases are TGTGCCAGCAGTTCTCAACGGGGAGAGGAGCAGTACTTC. Its translation is CASSSQRGEEQYF.

This clone was observed a single time. V is TRBV5-1 and J is TRBJ1-2, with 9 bases aligning to TRBD1. The J segment lost 5 bases and the V segment lost 2 bases, leaving 16 bases of the junction unmatched. Per germline, CDR1 SGHRS and CDR2 YFSETQ. CDR3 size: 18 residues. The DNA for the CDR3 is TGCGCCAGCAGCTTTACCGGGACAGGGTCTTCCCGGGGTTATGGCTACACCTTC. Translated, it gives CASSFTGTGSSRGYGYTF.

The rearrangement links TRBV5-6 to TRBJ1-2; D possibly corresponds to TRBD1 (6 bases). Germline CDR1 and CDR2: SGHDT and YYEEEE. This CDR3 comprises 16 residues. The V end lost 5 bases, the J end lost 2 bases, and 19 bases lay between the germline ends. The CDR3 here is CASSRGGARINYGYTF. The CDR3 DNA follows: TGTGCCAGCAGTCGGGGGGGGGCACGGATCAACTATGGCTACACCTTC.

This clone was seen more than once but under ten times. This chain joins TRBV30 and TRBJ1-4, with 9 positions matching TRBD1. Trimming cost V 1 base and J 8 bases; bases outside gene matches: 5. Germline V gene lookup returns CDR1 GTSNPN and CDR2 SVGIG (reference sequence). This CDR3 has 14 residues. The DNA for the CDR3 is TGTGCCTGGAGTGCGGGACAGGGTCGAGAAAAACTGTTTTTT. As protein: CAWSAGQGREKLFF.

The rearrangement joins TRBV9 to TRBJ2-1; D is possibly TRBD2 (6 bases). The CDR3 has 15 residues. Trimming removed 1 base from V and 4 bases from J, with 12 bases in between. From germline, CDR1 is SGDLS and CDR2 YYNGEE. Written as DNA, the CDR3 is TGTGCCAGCAGCGTACGAGGGAGCGGGTACAATGAGCAGTTCTTC. This sequence encodes CASSVRGSGYNEQFF. Drawing the rest from reference TRBV9 and TRBJ2-1, the complete variable domain is DSGVTQTPKHLITATGQRVTLRCSPRSGDLSVYWYQQSLDQGLQFLIQYYNGEERAKGNILERFSAQQFPDLHSELNLSSLELGDSALYFCASSVRGSGYNEQFFGPGTRLTVL.

The CDR3 here is CASRPRTGADTEAFF. For the CDR3, the DNA is TGTGCCAGCAGACCTCGGACAGGGGCGGACACTGAAGCTTTCTTT. The genes are TRBV27 and TRBJ1-1; 9 nucleotides align to TRBD1. The J segment lost 3 bases and the V segment lost 6 bases, leaving 8 bases of the junction unmatched. Germline loops: CDR1 MNHEY, CDR2 SMNVEV (reference sequence). CDR3 length: 15 amino acids.

The rearrangement uses TRBV11-2 and TRBJ2-5, with 7 bases lining up with TRBD1. J was trimmed by 2 bases and V by 4 bases; bases with no gene match: 1. This CDR3 is built from 13 residues. Germline values: CDR1 SGHAT, CDR2 FQNNGV. The CDR3 protein is CASSSGQQETQYF. The CDR3 nucleotides read TGTGCCAGCAGCTCGGGACAGCAAGAGACCCAGTACTTC.

The rearrangement links TRBV11-2 to TRBJ2-6; D is ambiguous. The germline V and J ends were trimmed by 3 bases and 0 bases, with 12 bases remaining between them. The CDR3 spans 17 residues. Per germline, CDR1 SGHAT and CDR2 FQNNGV. CDR3 residues: CASSFQELSSGANVLTF. The CDR3, as DNA: TGTGCCAGCAGCTTCCAGGAACTGAGCTCTGGGGCCAACGTCCTGACTTTC.

This chain links TRBV19 with TRBJ1-2; D may be TRBD1 (5 bases). This CDR3 has 16 residues. V was pared by 5 bases and J by 0 bases, with 16 bases between. CDR1 LNHDA and CDR2 SQIVND come from the germline V gene (reference sequence). In DNA, the CDR3 is TGTGCCAGTAGTCCCCAGGCGGGGCCACCTAACTATGGCTACACCTTC. Its translation is CASSPQAGPPNYGYTF. Combining the CDR3 with reference TRBV19 and TRBJ1-2 gives the whole variable domain DGGITQSPKYLFRKEGQNVTLSCEQNLNHDAMYWYRQDPGQGLRLIYYSQIVNDFQKGDIAEGYSVSREKKESFPLTVTSAQKNPTAFYLCASSPQAGPPNYGYTFGSGTRLTVV.

The DNA for the CDR3 is TGTGCCAGCAGCTTGGAAGGGAGTTCTCTTGGGGCCAACGTCCTGACTTTC. Its translation: CASSLEGSSLGANVLTF. The chain employs TRBV5-5 and TRBJ2-6; TRBD2 is a possible D gene (5 bases). Trimming took 0 bases from V and 3 from J, leaving 13 bases between them. Germline CDR1 is SGHKS and CDR2 is YYEKEE (reference sequence). The CDR3 runs 17 residues.

The V call is TRBV28, the J call TRBJ2-1; TRBD2 is a possible D gene (6 bases). V lost 0 bases and J lost 0, with 21 bases in between. Germline V gives CDR1 MDHEN, CDR2 SYDVKM. CDR3 length: 20 amino acids. The CDR3 protein is CASSLWAGTDPESSYNEQFF. CDR3 sequence (DNA): TGTGCCAGCAGTTTATGGGCGGGGACGGATCCCGAGAGCTCCTACAATGAGCAGTTCTTC.

This clone was counted once. The chain has TRBV2 and TRBJ1-1; 7 bases agree with TRBD1. The CDR3 covers 15 residues. Trimming took 3 bases from V and 3 from J; bases not matched to a gene: 7. Germline CDR1 and CDR2: SNHLY and FYNNEI. In nucleotides, the CDR3 is TGTGCCAGCAGTGACGGACAGGTGATGGACACTGAAGCTTTCTTT. This sequence encodes CASSDGQVMDTEAFF.

CDR3 sequence reads: CASSPDPSRGNYGYTF. CDR3 DNA sequence: TGTGCCAGCAGCCCGGACCCCTCCCGCGGGAACTATGGCTACACCTTC. This rearrangement joins TRBV6-4 to TRBJ1-2; the D is unclear. The V end was cut by 6 bases, the J end by 2 bases, with 19 bases between. Germline assignment: CDR1 MRHNA and CDR2 SNTAGT. The CDR3 extends over 16 amino acids.

This clone has only one observation. J is TRBJ1-2 and V is TRBV15; D gene unclear. Germline V gene sequence: CDR1 LNHNV, CDR2 YYDKDF (reference sequence). The CDR3 consists of 16 residues. The V gene lost 0 bases and the J gene lost 6 bases, with 17 bases spanning the gap. The CDR3 region has the DNA TGTGCCACCAGCAGAGATATTACAGTTGCCGGGGATGGCTACACCTTC. Its protein product is CATSRDITVAGDGYTF.

The rearrangement links TRBV2 to TRBJ2-7; 9 bases match TRBD1. Per germline, CDR1 SNHLY and CDR2 FYNNEI. The CDR3 runs 15 residues. V shed 7 bases, J shed 5 bases, and the junction held 12 bases outside the gene matches. CDR3 loop: CASKFKTGGIDEQYF. In nucleotides, the CDR3 is TGTGCCAGCAAGTTTAAGACAGGGGGTATCGACGAGCAGTACTTC.

The J gene is TRBJ1-2, the V gene TRBV13; no reliable D call. This CDR3 region has 15 residues. V was trimmed by 0 bases and J by 1 base, leaving 9 bases between them. CDR1 and CDR2 (germline): PRHDT, FYEKMQ (reference sequence). The CDR3 DNA reads as TGTGCCAGCAGCTTAGGCTCTGGAGTTAACTATGGCTACACCTTC. Translated: CASSLGSGVNYGYTF.

This chain connects TRBV21-1 to TRBJ2-3; TRBD1, the table's D call, was not compared with the DNA. TRBV21-1 is a pseudogene. The CDR3 contains 18 residues. The CDR3 is CASSKALKQQVVTDTQYF. CDR3 sequence (DNA): TGTGCCAGCAGCAAAGCGCTTAAGCAGCAGGTGGTTACAGATACGCAGTATTTT.

V usage is TRBV28 and J usage is TRBJ2-2, with D tentatively TRBD2 (6 bases). The CDR3 totals 17 residues. Trimming removed 4 bases from V and 1 base from J, with 16 bases in between. The germline V gene has CDR1 MDHEN and CDR2 SYDVKM. The DNA of the CDR3 is TGTGCCAGCAGTTCTAGACTAGGGAGTAGGAACACCGGGGAGCTGTTTTTT. This sequence encodes CASSSRLGSRNTGELFF.

The chain combines TRBV7-2 with TRBJ1-1, with D perhaps matching TRBD1 (6 bases). The CDR3 runs to 19 residues. From germline, CDR1 is SGHTA and CDR2 FQGNSA. V lost 4 bases and J lost 0, with 24 bases in between. The CDR3 region has the DNA TGTGCCAGCAGCTCACCAACACAGGGCCATGGTGGGTTGAACACTGAAGCTTTCTTT. This codes for CASSSPTQGHGGLNTEAFF.

The chain has TRBV28 and TRBJ2-3, with 8 bases matching TRBD2. J gave up 3 bases and V 1 base, and 6 bases lay outside the gene matches. The CDR3 is 16 residues long. In germline, CDR1 is MDHEN, CDR2 SYDVKM. The CDR3 region is CASSLSAAGGTDTQYF. The CDR3 DNA follows: TGTGCCAGCAGTTTATCTGCGGCGGGGGGAACAGATACGCAGTATTTT.

The chain uses TRBV25-1 and TRBJ1-2; D gene ambiguous. In germline, CDR1 is MGHDK, CDR2 SYGVNS. Trimming stripped 3 bases from V and 7 bases from J, with 9 bases between. The CDR3 sequence is 12 residues long. CDR3 coding DNA: TGTGCCAGCAGTGATGCCGGGAGTGGCTACACCTTC. It encodes CASSDAGSGYTF.

This clone was observed a few times. The V call is TRBV18, the J call TRBJ2-6; TRBD1 might be the D (6 bases). The V and J ends lost 3 bases and 0 bases respectively, with 12 bases between them. This CDR3 spans 17 amino acids. Germline V gives CDR1 KGHSH, CDR2 LQKENI. CDR3: CASSPPRGGSGANVLTF. The CDR3 region has the DNA TGTGCCAGCTCACCGCCCAGAGGGGGCTCTGGGGCCAACGTCCTGACTTTC.

The V and J genes are TRBV30 and TRBJ2-3; D gene uncertain. The CDR3 is made up of 13 amino acids. The germline V gene has CDR1 GTSNPN and CDR2 SVGIG (reference sequence). The V end lost 2 bases, the J end lost 2 bases, and 8 bases lay between the germline ends. DNA of the CDR3: TGTGCCTGGAGTAGTAGCTTCACAGATACGCAGTATTTT. Translating gives CAWSSSFTDTQYF.